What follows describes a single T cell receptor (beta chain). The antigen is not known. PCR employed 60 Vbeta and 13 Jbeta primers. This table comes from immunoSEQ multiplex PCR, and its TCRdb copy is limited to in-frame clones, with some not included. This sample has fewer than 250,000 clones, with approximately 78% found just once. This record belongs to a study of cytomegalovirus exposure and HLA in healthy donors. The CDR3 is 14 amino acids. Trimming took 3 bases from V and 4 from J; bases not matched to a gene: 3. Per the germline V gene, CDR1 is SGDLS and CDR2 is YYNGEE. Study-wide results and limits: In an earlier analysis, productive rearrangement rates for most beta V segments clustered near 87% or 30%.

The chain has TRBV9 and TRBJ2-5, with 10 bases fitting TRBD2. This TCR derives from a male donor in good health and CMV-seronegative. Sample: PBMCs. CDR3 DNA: TGTGCCAGCAGCGCCCTAGCGGGAGCAGAGACCCAGTACTTC. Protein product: CASSALAGAETQYF.